One and the same sample provided the 31 T cell receptor beta chains below, sequenced in a study of response to subunit inactivated influenza vaccine. TCRdb passed the RT-PCR reads through MiXCR, listing each CDR3 protein once. This sample has 500,000 to 600,000 distinct CDR3 sequences, with approximately 10% found just once. Material: PBMCs from blood, obtained on the day of vaccination. These receptors all come from a middle-aged man who received an inactivated influenza vaccine.

This CDR3 reads CATSRDQLRETQYF. The CDR3 DNA reads TGTGCCACCAGCAGGGACCAACTGCGGGAGACCCAGTACTTC. The V and J genes are TRBV15 and TRBJ2-5, with unresolved D. The V end lost 3 bases, the J end lost 5 bases, and 13 bases lay between the germline ends. Germline V gene sequence: CDR1 LNHNV, CDR2 YYDKDF (reference sequence). The CDR3 contains 14 residues.

The chain links TRBV24-1 to TRBJ2-2; TRBD1 agrees at 9 bases. V trimming: 4 bases; J trimming: 4 bases; junction bases outside the gene matches: 9. From germline, CDR1 is KGHDR and CDR2 SFDVKD. The CDR3 covers 17 residues. The CDR3 DNA is TGTGCCACCAGTGACTATACCCGGGACAGGGCCACCGGGGAGCTGTTTTTT. Translating it yields CATSDYTRDRATGELFF.

This clonotype came up many times. V is TRBV9 and J is TRBJ2-5; D may match TRBD1 or TRBD2 (5 bases each). Trimming shortened V by 0 bases and J by 6 bases, and 15 bases separated the two germline ends. The CDR3 loop spans 15 amino acids. Per germline, CDR1 SGDLS and CDR2 YYNGEE. CDR3 sequence reads: CASSVGGESGKTQYF. The CDR3 region has the DNA TGTGCCAGCAGCGTAGGAGGGGAGTCCGGGAAGACCCAGTACTTC.

This clonotype was observed a handful of times. The chain employs TRBV20-1 and TRBJ2-7; TRBD2 matches at 10 bases. Germline V gene data show CDR1 as DFQATT and CDR2 as SNEGSKA (reference sequence). This CDR3 comprises 14 residues. V shed 4 bases, J shed 0 bases, and the junction held 3 bases outside the gene matches. As DNA, the CDR3 is TGCAGTGCTAATGTAGCGGGAGGCTCCTACGAGCAGTACTTC. Its translation: CSANVAGGSYEQYF.

The CDR3: CASSSVAGGYEQYF. As DNA, the CDR3 is TGTGCCAGCAGCTCGGTAGCGGGGGGGTACGAGCAGTACTTC. The chain combines TRBV7-9 with TRBJ2-7; 11 nucleotides line up with TRBD2. V trimming: 4 bases; J trimming: 4 bases; junction bases outside the gene matches: 3. Germline loops: CDR1 SEHNR, CDR2 FQNEAQ (reference sequence). This CDR3 is built from 14 residues.

This clonotype came up a few times. The rearrangement links TRBV7-8 to TRBJ2-3; possible D gene TRBD1, 5 bases. The germline V and J ends were trimmed by 7 bases and 4 bases, with 18 bases remaining between them. CDR3 length: 15 amino acids. In germline, CDR1 is SGHVS, CDR2 FQNEAQ. CDR3 DNA sequence: TGTGCCAGCATAGAGGACACCTACTTGGCAGATACGCAGTATTTT. Residues: CASIEDTYLADTQYF.

The chain joins TRBV5-1 to TRBJ2-2, with 7 positions matching TRBD2. In germline, CDR1 is SGHRS, CDR2 YFSETQ. The CDR3 is 14 amino acids. Trimming removed 4 bases from V and 6 bases from J; junction bases left unmatched: 6. CDR3 coding DNA: TGCGCCAGCAGCCCAGCGGGGAGGGCCGGGGAGCTGTTTTTT. Translated, it gives CASSPAGRAGELFF. Filled out from reference TRBV5-1 and TRBJ2-2, the complete variable domain reads KAGVTQTPRYLIKTRGQQVTLSCSPISGHRSVSWYQQTPGQGLQFLFEYFSETQRNKGNFPGRFSGRQFSNSRSEMNVSTLELGDSALYLCASSPAGRAGELFFGEGSRLTVL.

This clonotype was counted only a few times. The rearrangement joins TRBV4-1 to TRBJ1-4, with D perhaps matching TRBD1 (6 bases). V was cut by 4 bases and J by 4 bases, with 13 bases left in between. The CDR3 contains 15 residues. The germline V gene has CDR1 MGHRA and CDR2 YSYEKL. The CDR3 DNA reads as TGCGCCAGCAGCCTTCGGACAGCCCTTAATGAAAAACTGTTTTTT. Residues: CASSLRTALNEKLFF.

Concerning this clonotype itself: This CDR3 is missing its conserved last phenylalanine or tryptophan, likely due to a read error. The gene calls are TRBV3-1 and TRBJ1-1, with D unresolved. The CDR3 has 14 residues. Germline V gene sequence: CDR1 LGHDT, CDR2 YNNKEL (reference sequence). The germline V and J ends were trimmed by 3 bases and 6 bases, with 14 bases remaining between them. The DNA of the CDR3 is TGTGCCAGCAGCCAGCCTGGGTCGGCGTCTGAAGCTTTCTCT. Protein sequence: CASSQPGSASEAFS.

This clonotype occurred a few times. V and J are TRBV2 and TRBJ1-6; D gene uncertain. Per germline, CDR1 SNHLY and CDR2 FYNNEI. This CDR3 is 15 amino acids long. The ends were cut back, 3 bases at V and 6 bases at J, with 12 bases in the middle. CDR3 residues: CASSERAPINSPLHF. In DNA form, the CDR3 reads TGTGCCAGCAGTGAGCGGGCTCCGATTAATTCACCCCTCCACTTT. The whole variable domain, filled in from reference TRBV2 and TRBJ1-6, reads EPEVTQTPSHQVTQMGQEVILRCVPISNHLYFYWYRQILGQKVEFLVSFYNNEISEKSEIFDDQFSVERPDGSNFTLKIRSTKLEDSAMYFCASSERAPINSPLHFGNGTRLTVT.

The chain links TRBV12-3 or TRBV12-4 to TRBJ2-6; D gene unclear. V gave up 6 bases and J gave up 0 bases, with 18 bases separating them. The CDR3 runs to 18 residues. CDR3 DNA: TGTGCCAGCAGCCCCAAAGGATCCCCGAGCTCTGGGGCCAACGTCCTGACTTTC. This gives the protein CASSPKGSPSSGANVLTF.

The chain recombines TRBV12-3 or TRBV12-4 with TRBJ2-5; D is unresolved. The CDR3 covers 13 residues. V lost 3 bases to trimming and J lost 2 bases, with 7 bases between them. The CDR3 protein is CASSFVQQETQYF. In nucleotides, the CDR3 is TGTGCCAGCAGTTTCGTACAGCAAGAGACCCAGTACTTC.

In its sample, this clonotype was seen a few times. The V gene is TRBV18, the J gene TRBJ1-1; 8 bases map to TRBD1. J was trimmed by 2 bases and V by 4 bases; bases with no gene match: 3. Germline lookup yields CDR1 KGHSH and CDR2 LQKENI. This CDR3 has 14 amino acids. In nucleotides, the CDR3 is TGTGCCAGCTCACACGGACAGGGCAACACTGAAGCTTTCTTT. Translation gives CASSHGQGNTEAFF.

The V and J genes are TRBV10-3 and TRBJ2-2; no clear D. CDR1 is ENHRY and CDR2 is SYGVKD in the germline V gene. The CDR3 length is 14 residues. Between the trimmed V and J ends, which lost 7 bases and 2 bases, there was a span of 11 bases. CDR3 DNA sequence: TGTGCCATCACAGCCACGGTTAACACCGGGGAGCTGTTTTTT. This gives the protein CAITATVNTGELFF.

This clonotype was observed a few times. This chain connects TRBV5-1 to TRBJ2-7; either TRBD1 or TRBD2 may fit D (5 bases each). The CDR3 is 13 amino acids. Trimming removed 0 bases from V and 9 bases from J, with 13 bases in between. Germline V CDR1 and CDR2: SGHRS, YFSETQ. CDR3: CASSLVGRGRQYF. CDR3 in DNA: TGCGCCAGCAGCTTGGTCGGCCGGGGACGGCAGTACTTC.

V gene TRBV6-1 combines with J gene TRBJ2-1; D perhaps matches TRBD1 (6 bases). V shed 3 bases and J shed 3 bases, with 12 bases lying between them. Germline V gene lookup returns CDR1 MNHNS and CDR2 SASEGT. The CDR3 has 15 amino acids. CDR3 in amino acids: CASSDRGFFYNEQFF. In nucleotides, the CDR3 is TGTGCCAGCAGTGACAGGGGATTCTTCTACAATGAGCAGTTCTTC.

This clonotype has more than one count but fewer than ten. V gene TRBV4-3 combines with J gene TRBJ2-6; D could derive from TRBD1 or TRBD2 (5 bases each). V was trimmed by 0 bases and J by 4 bases, leaving 19 bases between them. The germline V gene encodes CDR1 LGHNA and CDR2 YSLEER. This CDR3 has 19 amino acids. In DNA form, the CDR3 reads TGCGCCAGCAGCCAAGATTTTGGCAGGTTCGGGGCCGGGGCCAACGTCCTGACTTTC. Translation gives CASSQDFGRFGAGANVLTF.

This clonotype was counted only a few times. V gene TRBV6-2 or TRBV6-3 combines with J gene TRBJ2-7; 8 positions match TRBD1. Trimming cost V 6 bases and J 2 bases; bases outside gene matches: 9. Germline V gives CDR1 MNHEY, CDR2 SVGEGT. The CDR3 loop spans 15 amino acids. CDR3 loop: CASSSNGQGTYEQYF. The DNA of the CDR3 is TGTGCCAGCAGCTCGAATGGACAGGGAACCTACGAGCAGTACTTC.

In its sample, this clonotype was seen many times. The chain has TRBV2 and TRBJ2-3, with 11 bases matching TRBD2. The J segment lost 5 bases and the V segment lost 3 bases, leaving 16 bases of the junction unmatched. Germline V gene sequence: CDR1 SNHLY, CDR2 FYNNEI. This CDR3 has 19 residues. CDR3 bases: TGTGCCAGCAGTGACCCGGGACTAGCGGTTCTCCTACGACGAGATACGCAGTATTTT. It codes for CASSDPGLAVLLRRDTQYF.

V usage is TRBV12-3 or TRBV12-4 and J usage is TRBJ2-1; maybe TRBD2 (6 bases). V lost 5 bases to trimming and J lost 5 bases, with 19 bases between them. This CDR3 comprises 16 residues. CDR3 protein: CASSPTRLVAHNEQFF. The CDR3 bases are TGTGCCAGCAGTCCCACCCGACTAGTAGCACACAATGAGCAGTTCTTC.

This clonotype occurred many times. V is TRBV20-1 and J is TRBJ1-6; 9 nucleotides align to TRBD1. The CDR3 runs to 18 residues. CDR1 is DFQATT, CDR2 SNEGSKA, per germline (reference sequence). J lost 1 base, V lost 0 bases, and 7 bases had no gene match. Here the CDR3 DNA reads TGCAGTGCTAGAGATGCGGGACAGGGTGGTTCCTATAATTCACCCCTCCACTTT. Protein: CSARDAGQGGSYNSPLHF.

The V and J genes are TRBV12-3 or TRBV12-4 and TRBJ1-1; a possible D gene is TRBD1 (6 bases). V lost 10 bases and J 8 bases, leaving 20 bases between the germline ends. The CDR3 consists of 13 residues. The CDR3 DNA reads TGTGCCACCCGAGGGGGTCCCGAACAGGAAGCTTTCTTT. Translating gives CATRGGPEQEAFF.

This clonotype was found a few times. The chain is built from TRBV28 and TRBJ2-7; D unresolved. The CDR3 contains 13 residues. Germline-derived CDR1 and CDR2 are MDHEN and SYDVKM. V shed 1 base and J shed 9 bases, with 13 bases lying between them. CDR3 bases: TGTGCCAGCAGTTTATCGGCCAAGAGATGGCAGTACTTC. Encoded protein: CASSLSAKRWQYF.

In this sample, this clonotype turned up a few times. The chain is built from TRBV12-3 or TRBV12-4 and TRBJ2-1, with 14 bases identical to TRBD2. The CDR3 covers 16 residues. After removal of 3 bases from V and 8 bases from J, the junction contained 6 bases not matched to a gene. CDR3 residues: CASSFRLAGGPDEQFF. As DNA, the CDR3 is TGTGCCAGCAGTTTTCGACTAGCGGGAGGGCCGGATGAGCAGTTCTTC.

This clonotype was seen a handful of times. The CDR3 region is CASSLDGRHLNEQFF. The CDR3 DNA is TGCGCCAGCAGCTTGGATGGAAGACATCTCAATGAGCAGTTCTTC. The chain employs TRBV5-1 and TRBJ2-1; D unresolved. CDR3 length: 15 amino acids. Deletions cut 0 bases from V and 6 bases from J, with 13 bases between. CDR1 SGHRS and CDR2 YFSETQ come from the germline V gene.

V is TRBV14 and J is TRBJ2-1, with D unresolved. This CDR3 spans 14 amino acids. V lost 0 bases and J 10 bases, leaving 13 bases between the germline ends. The germline gives CDR1 SGHDN, CDR2 FVKESK. DNA for the CDR3: TGTGCCAGCAGCCAAGATGGGTGGGGTAACGAGCAGTTCTTC. Residues: CASSQDGWGNEQFF.

This clonotype has ten or more counts. CDR3 in DNA: TGTGCCATCAGCCTCACAGAGCATGAGCAGTTCTTC. Translation: CAISLTEHEQFF. This chain connects TRBV10-3 to TRBJ2-1; D unresolved. Trimming shortened V by 6 bases and J by 8 bases, and 11 bases separated the two germline ends. The CDR3 is 12 residues long. The germline gives CDR1 ENHRY, CDR2 SYGVKD.

This clonotype has ten or more counts. The chain joins TRBV5-1 to TRBJ2-7, with TRBD2 identical over 9 bases. Trimming took 5 bases from V and 3 from J; bases not matched to a gene: 3. Per germline, CDR1 SGHRS and CDR2 YFSETQ. The CDR3 runs 13 residues. As DNA, the CDR3 is TGCGCCAGCAGGGATAGCGGGAGCTACGAGCAGTACTTC. This sequence encodes CASRDSGSYEQYF. Drawing the rest from reference TRBV5-1 and TRBJ2-7, the complete variable domain is KAGVTQTPRYLIKTRGQQVTLSCSPISGHRSVSWYQQTPGQGLQFLFEYFSETQRNKGNFPGRFSGRQFSNSRSEMNVSTLELGDSALYLCASRDSGSYEQYFGPGTRLTVT.

This chain joins TRBV12-3 or TRBV12-4 and TRBJ2-6; 10 nucleotides line up with TRBD1. The CDR3 contains 18 residues. V was clipped by 6 bases and J by 1 base; unmatched bases: 9. CDR3 nucleotide sequence: TGTGCCAGCAGGGCCGACAGGGGGCTCTATTCTGGGGCCAACGTCCTGACTTTC. Translation: CASRADRGLYSGANVLTF.

The chain employs TRBV15 and TRBJ2-1; 13 positions match TRBD2. CDR1 and CDR2 from the germline V gene are LNHNV and YYDKDF (reference sequence). The V and J ends lost 3 bases and 6 bases, in that order; junction bases with no gene match: 5. The length of the CDR3 is 16 residues. The DNA for the CDR3 is TGTGCCACCAGCAGTGAAGGACTAGCGGGAGTCAATGAGCAGTTCTTC. This sequence encodes CATSSEGLAGVNEQFF.

The sample holds a few counts of this clonotype. V gene TRBV4-1 combines with J gene TRBJ2-1, with TRBD2 as a possible D gene (7 bases). Germline V gene sequence: CDR1 MGHRA, CDR2 YSYEKL. The CDR3 has 16 amino acids. Trimming removed 4 bases at V and 6 bases at J, with 19 bases between. CDR3 coding DNA: TGCGCCAGCAGCCGGATTTGGCGGGGGCCTTCCAATGAGCAGTTCTTC. It codes for CASSRIWRGPSNEQFF.